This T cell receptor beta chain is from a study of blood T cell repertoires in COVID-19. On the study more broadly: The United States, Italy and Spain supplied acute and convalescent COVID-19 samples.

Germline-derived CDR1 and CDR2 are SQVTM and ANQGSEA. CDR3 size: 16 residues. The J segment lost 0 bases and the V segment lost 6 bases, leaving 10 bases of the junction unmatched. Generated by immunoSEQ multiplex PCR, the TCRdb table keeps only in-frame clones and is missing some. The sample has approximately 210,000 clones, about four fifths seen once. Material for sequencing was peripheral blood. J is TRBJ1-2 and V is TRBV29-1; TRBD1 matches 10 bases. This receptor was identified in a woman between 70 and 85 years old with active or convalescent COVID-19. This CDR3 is CSVVRGTGASNYGYTF. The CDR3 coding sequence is TGCAGCGTAGTGCGCGGGACAGGGGCTTCTAACTATGGCTACACCTTC.